Listed below are T cell receptor beta chains from one sample, sequenced in a study of identical twins. TCRdb re-called the 5' RACE reads with MiXCR, one entry per CDR3 protein. The table lists 210,000 or so distinct CDR3 sequences, about 7.5% of them singletons, with approximately 2% in the top ten. The sample also formed part of further work on yellow fever vaccine responses in identical twins.

Sequenced sample: memory (CD45RO+) T cells sorted from blood. The source is a woman aged 18-29 years in good health. Each CDR3 is given with its conserved first and last residue. A D gene is named only where the DNA matches it firmly. Not all rows give a size; the values are once, few, many and, for expanded clones, a class.

V gene: TRBV3-1
J gene: TRBJ2-2
D gene: TRBD1
clone size: many
CDR3 DNA: TGTGCCAGCAGCCCCTTAGGACAGGGGGCCGGGGAGCTGTTTTTT
CDR3 protein: CASSPLGQGAGELFF

V gene: TRBV5-1
J gene: TRBJ1-1
D gene: NA
clone size: few
CDR3 DNA: TGCGCCAGCAGCTTGGGCAGGGAGAACACTGAAGCTTTCTTT
CDR3 protein: CASSLGRENTEAFF

V gene: TRBV5-1
J gene: TRBJ1-1
D gene: NA
clone size: many
CDR3 DNA: TGCGCCAGCAGCTTGGACCTGGGGGGGAACACTGAAGCTTTCTTT
CDR3 protein: CASSLDLGGNTEAFF

V gene: TRBV20-1
J gene: TRBJ1-1
D gene: NA
clone size: many
CDR3 DNA: TGCAGTGCTAGATATGGTGACAGCTACACTGAAGCTTTCTTT
CDR3 protein: CSARYGDSYTEAFF

V gene: TRBV9
J gene: TRBJ2-4
D gene: NA
clone size: NA
CDR3 DNA: TGTGCCAGCAGCGCCACAGGGTCCAAAAACATTCAGTACTTC
CDR3 protein: CASSATGSKNIQYF

V gene: TRBV20-1
J gene: TRBJ1-2
D gene: NA
clone size: few
CDR3 DNA: TGCAGTGCTAGAGTTATTTCCTATGGCTACACCTTC
CDR3 protein: CSARVISYGYTF

V gene: TRBV7-2
J gene: TRBJ1-1
D gene: NA
clone size: many
CDR3 DNA: TGTGCCAGCAGCTCCGCCTTGGGGGGGAACACTGAAGCTTTCTTT
CDR3 protein: CASSSALGGNTEAFF

V gene: TRBV10-3
J gene: TRBJ2-3
D gene: NA
clone size: few
CDR3 DNA: TGTGCCATCAGTGACACAGGGAGCACAGATACGCAGTATTTT
CDR3 protein: CAISDTGSTDTQYF

V gene: TRBV10-3
J gene: TRBJ2-7
D gene: TRBD2
clone size: NA
CDR3 DNA: TGTGCCATCAGTAACACCGGGACTAAGAACGAGCAGTACTTC
CDR3 protein: CAISNTGTKNEQYF

V gene: TRBV27
J gene: TRBJ1-1
D gene: NA
clone size: few
CDR3 DNA: TGTGCCAGCAGACAGGACAGACAGAACACTGAAGCTTTCTTT
CDR3 protein: CASRQDRQNTEAFF

V gene: TRBV15
J gene: TRBJ2-1
D gene: NA
clone size: many
CDR3 DNA: TGTGCCACCAGCAGAGCGGGGAAAAGGGACTACAATGAGCAGTTCTTC
CDR3 protein: CATSRAGKRDYNEQFF

V gene: TRBV7-9
J gene: TRBJ2-3
D gene: NA
clone size: many
CDR3 DNA: TGTGCCAGCAGCTCGTTCGGGGGTCCAGATACGCAGTATTTT
CDR3 protein: CASSSFGGPDTQYF

V gene: TRBV5-1
J gene: TRBJ2-5
D gene: NA
clone size: many
CDR3 DNA: TGCGCCAGCAGCTTGCCTTCCGGGACCCAGTACTTC
CDR3 protein: CASSLPSGTQYF

V gene: TRBV24-1
J gene: TRBJ2-2
D gene: TRBD2
clone size: many
CDR3 DNA: TGTGCCACCAGTGGGCTGGGACTAGCGAAGAACACCGGGGAGCTGTTTTTT
CDR3 protein: CATSGLGLAKNTGELFF

V gene: TRBV20-1
J gene: TRBJ2-3
D gene: NA
clone size: few
CDR3 DNA: TGCAGTGCTGGGGTTGGGGGCAATACGCAGTATTTT
CDR3 protein: CSAGVGGNTQYF